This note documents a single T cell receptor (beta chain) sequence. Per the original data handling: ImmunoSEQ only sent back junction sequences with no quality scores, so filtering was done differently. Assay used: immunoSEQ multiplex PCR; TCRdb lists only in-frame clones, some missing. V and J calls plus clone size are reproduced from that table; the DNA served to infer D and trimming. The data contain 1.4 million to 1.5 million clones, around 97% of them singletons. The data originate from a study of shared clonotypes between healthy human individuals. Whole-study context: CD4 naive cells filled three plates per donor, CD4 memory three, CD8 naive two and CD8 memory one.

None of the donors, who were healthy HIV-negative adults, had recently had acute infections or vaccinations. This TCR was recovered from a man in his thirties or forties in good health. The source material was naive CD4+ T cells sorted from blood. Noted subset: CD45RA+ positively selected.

The CDR3, as DNA: TGCAGCGTTGGACTAGCGAACTCCTACAATGAGCAGTTCTTC. This gives the protein CSVGLANSYNEQFF. V is TRBV29-1 and J is TRBJ2-1; 8 nucleotides match TRBD2. The CDR3 spans 14 residues. V gave up 4 bases and J gave up 0 bases; unmatched junction bases: 2. Looked up from germline, CDR1 is SQVTM and CDR2 is ANQGSEA.